This is a list of T cell receptor beta chains from one sample in a study of T cells after yellow fever vaccination. TCRdb recomputed calls from the 5' RACE reads with MiXCR, one row per CDR3 protein. The repertoire includes 150,000 to 200,000 distinct CDR3 sequences, roughly 9.6% of them detected once, and about 38% sits in the top ten. The sample here was CD8+ T cells sorted from PBMCs, taken 15 days after the yellow fever booster vaccination. The receptors originated from a young man who received the YFV17D yellow fever vaccine. Both conserved end residues are part of each CDR3. A D gene is named only where the DNA matches it firmly. The size field is filled for only some rows; it gives once, few, many or a size class.

j_call: TRBJ1-5
clone_size: NA
d_call: NA
v_call: TRBV4-1
cdr3_aa: CASSQGGIAGNQPQHF
cdr3_nt: TGCGCCAGCAGCCAAGGGGGGATCGCAGGGAATCAGCCCCAGCATTTT

j_call: TRBJ2-6
clone_size: few
d_call: NA
v_call: TRBV27
cdr3_aa: CASSITAGLSGANVLTF
cdr3_nt: TGTGCCAGCAGTATAACAGCGGGCCTATCTGGGGCCAACGTCCTGACTTTC

j_call: TRBJ2-1
clone_size: NA
d_call: TRBD2
v_call: TRBV20-1
cdr3_aa: CSARGTSGGASYNEQFF
cdr3_nt: TGCAGTGCTAGAGGGACTAGCGGGGGGGCCTCCTACAATGAGCAGTTCTTC

j_call: TRBJ2-3
clone_size: few
d_call: NA
v_call: TRBV12-3/TRBV12-4
cdr3_aa: CASSSYDGGPGDTQYF
cdr3_nt: TGTGCCAGCAGTTCATACGACGGGGGGCCAGGAGATACGCAGTATTTT

j_call: TRBJ2-2
clone_size: few
d_call: NA
v_call: TRBV4-1
cdr3_aa: CASSPGGGYTGELFF
cdr3_nt: TGCGCCAGCAGCCCCGGCGGCGGTTACACCGGGGAGCTGTTTTTT

j_call: TRBJ1-3
clone_size: NA
d_call: NA
v_call: TRBV4-1
cdr3_aa: CASSQGPVSGNTIYF
cdr3_nt: TGCGCCAGCAGCCAAGGCCCGGTCTCTGGAAACACCATATATTTT

j_call: TRBJ2-5
clone_size: few
d_call: TRBD2
v_call: TRBV2
cdr3_aa: CASYDGLAEETQYF
cdr3_nt: TGTGCCAGCTACGATGGACTAGCGGAAGAGACCCAGTACTTC

j_call: TRBJ2-1
clone_size: NA
d_call: NA
v_call: TRBV4-2
cdr3_aa: CASSSDLYNEQFF
cdr3_nt: TGTGCCAGCAGCTCGGATCTATACAATGAGCAGTTCTTC

j_call: TRBJ1-5
clone_size: NA
d_call: NA
v_call: TRBV7-8
cdr3_aa: CASSLGPGALSQPQHF
cdr3_nt: TGTGCCAGCAGCTTAGGGCCCGGGGCGCTGAGTCAGCCCCAGCATTTT

j_call: TRBJ2-7
clone_size: few
d_call: NA
v_call: TRBV4-1
cdr3_aa: CASSPFGGSSSYEQYF
cdr3_nt: TGCGCCAGCAGCCCTTTCGGGGGTTCTAGCTCCTACGAGCAGTACTTC

j_call: TRBJ2-2
clone_size: NA
d_call: TRBD2
v_call: TRBV20-1
cdr3_aa: CSAYAGERNTGELFF
cdr3_nt: TGCAGTGCTTACGCGGGGGAACGGAACACCGGGGAGCTGTTTTTT

j_call: TRBJ2-1
clone_size: many
d_call: NA
v_call: TRBV5-6
cdr3_aa: CASSFDSYNEQFF
cdr3_nt: TGTGCCAGCAGCTTCGACTCCTACAATGAGCAGTTCTTC

j_call: TRBJ1-3
clone_size: NA
d_call: NA
v_call: TRBV7-9
cdr3_aa: CASSVTKLDTIYF
cdr3_nt: TGTGCCAGCAGCGTGACCAAGCTAGACACCATATATTTT

j_call: TRBJ2-2
clone_size: NA
d_call: NA
v_call: TRBV19
cdr3_aa: CASNSRDFNTGELFF
cdr3_nt: TGTGCCAGTAATTCCCGGGACTTTAACACCGGGGAGCTGTTTTTT

j_call: TRBJ2-3
clone_size: few
d_call: NA
v_call: TRBV4-3
cdr3_aa: CASSQESPRVLGTDTQYF
cdr3_nt: TGCGCCAGCAGCCAAGAATCCCCTCGGGTATTGGGTACAGATACGCAGTATTTT

j_call: TRBJ1-6
clone_size: NA
d_call: TRBD1
v_call: TRBV7-9
cdr3_aa: CASSLAPGQGTSSYNSPLHF
cdr3_nt: TGTGCCAGCAGCTTAGCACCGGGACAGGGGACGAGCTCCTATAATTCACCCCTCCACTTT

j_call: TRBJ2-7
clone_size: NA
d_call: NA
v_call: TRBV29-1
cdr3_aa: CSVEDPVRGSYEQYF
cdr3_nt: TGCAGCGTTGAAGATCCGGTAAGGGGCAGCTACGAGCAGTACTTC

j_call: TRBJ2-3
clone_size: few
d_call: NA
v_call: TRBV12-3/TRBV12-4
cdr3_aa: CASSFGGYTDTQYF
cdr3_nt: TGTGCCAGCAGTTTTGGGGGTTACACAGATACGCAGTATTTT

j_call: TRBJ1-4
clone_size: once
d_call: NA
v_call: TRBV4-3
cdr3_aa: CASSQETSATNEKLFF
cdr3_nt: TGCGCCAGCAGCCAAGAAACCAGTGCAACTAATGAAAAACTGTTTTTT

j_call: TRBJ2-3
clone_size: NA
d_call: NA
v_call: TRBV11-2
cdr3_aa: CASSLGLSQDTQYF
cdr3_nt: TGTGCCAGCAGCTTAGGGCTCTCCCAGGATACGCAGTATTTT

j_call: TRBJ1-1
clone_size: NA
d_call: TRBD1
v_call: TRBV7-9
cdr3_aa: CASRSQGEEWTEAFF
cdr3_nt: TGTGCCAGCAGATCACAGGGGGAGGAGTGGACTGAAGCTTTCTTT

j_call: TRBJ2-6
clone_size: NA
d_call: TRBD2
v_call: TRBV20-1
cdr3_aa: CSAREGREGAGANVLTF
cdr3_nt: TGCAGTGCTAGAGAGGGGAGGGAGGGCGCTGGGGCCAACGTCCTGACTTTC

j_call: TRBJ1-4
clone_size: NA
d_call: TRBD1
v_call: TRBV29-1
cdr3_aa: CSAVPQGANEKLFF
cdr3_nt: TGCAGCGCCGTGCCGCAGGGGGCAAATGAAAAACTGTTTTTT

j_call: TRBJ2-7
clone_size: NA
d_call: TRBD1
v_call: TRBV5-5
cdr3_aa: CASSLGTGSEEQYF
cdr3_nt: TGTGCCAGCAGCCTCGGGACAGGGTCGGAAGAGCAGTACTTC

j_call: TRBJ2-1
clone_size: few
d_call: TRBD1
v_call: TRBV7-9
cdr3_aa: CASTDRVNEQFF
cdr3_nt: TGTGCCAGCACGGACAGGGTGAATGAGCAGTTCTTC

j_call: TRBJ2-7
clone_size: few
d_call: NA
v_call: TRBV20-1
cdr3_aa: CSARDLGQNSYEQYF
cdr3_nt: TGCAGTGCTAGAGATTTAGGGCAGAACTCCTACGAGCAGTACTTC

j_call: TRBJ1-5
clone_size: few
d_call: NA
v_call: TRBV27
cdr3_aa: CASSLSSRSNQPQHF
cdr3_nt: TGTGCCAGCAGTTTGTCCTCCCGCAGCAATCAGCCCCAGCATTTT

j_call: TRBJ2-4
clone_size: NA
d_call: TRBD2
v_call: TRBV9
cdr3_aa: CASSATSGGAYIQYF
cdr3_nt: TGTGCCAGCAGCGCTACTAGCGGGGGGGCCTACATTCAGTACTTC

j_call: TRBJ2-7
clone_size: NA
d_call: NA
v_call: TRBV7-3
cdr3_aa: CASSLRGQYEQYF
cdr3_nt: TGTGCCAGCAGCTTAAGAGGACAGTACGAGCAGTACTTC

j_call: TRBJ1-2
clone_size: few
d_call: NA
v_call: TRBV20-1
cdr3_aa: CSARGRDFYGYTF
cdr3_nt: TGCAGTGCTCGGGGCAGGGACTTCTATGGCTACACCTTC

j_call: TRBJ2-2
clone_size: NA
d_call: TRBD1
v_call: TRBV12-5
cdr3_aa: CASGLDTKRDRGRHGELFF
cdr3_nt: TGTGCTAGTGGTTTGGACACCAAGCGGGACAGGGGGCGTCACGGGGAGCTGTTTTTT

j_call: TRBJ1-5
clone_size: many
d_call: NA
v_call: TRBV12-3/TRBV12-4
cdr3_aa: CASSEGRNQPQHF
cdr3_nt: TGTGCCAGCAGCGAAGGTCGGAATCAGCCCCAGCATTTT

j_call: TRBJ1-2
clone_size: many
d_call: NA
v_call: TRBV9
cdr3_aa: CASSVVSGGGYTF
cdr3_nt: TGTGCCAGCAGCGTAGTTTCGGGCGGGGGCTACACCTTC

j_call: TRBJ2-3
clone_size: many
d_call: NA
v_call: TRBV11-2
cdr3_aa: CASSSPDVRDTQYF
cdr3_nt: TGTGCCAGCAGCTCCCCGGACGTACGTGATACGCAGTATTTT

j_call: TRBJ2-5
clone_size: NA
d_call: TRBD2
v_call: TRBV10-3
cdr3_aa: CAISESTGGGPETQYF
cdr3_nt: TGTGCCATCAGTGAGTCGACTGGCGGGGGGCCAGAGACCCAGTACTTC

j_call: TRBJ2-7
clone_size: many
d_call: NA
v_call: TRBV5-5
cdr3_aa: CASSRNGPEFYEQYF
cdr3_nt: TGTGCCAGCAGTCGGAACGGGCCGGAATTCTACGAGCAGTACTTC

j_call: TRBJ2-7
clone_size: NA
d_call: TRBD1
v_call: TRBV7-9
cdr3_aa: CASSYGAGTANEYYEQYF
cdr3_nt: TGTGCCAGCAGCTATGGGGCCGGGACAGCAAACGAGTACTACGAGCAGTACTTC

j_call: TRBJ2-6
clone_size: few
d_call: NA
v_call: TRBV7-8
cdr3_aa: CASSFGTRANVLTF
cdr3_nt: TGTGCCAGCAGCTTTGGGACACGGGCCAACGTCCTGACTTTC

j_call: TRBJ2-3
clone_size: many
d_call: NA
v_call: TRBV7-9
cdr3_aa: CATQAGPTDTQYF
cdr3_nt: TGTGCCACCCAGGCAGGGCCCACAGATACGCAGTATTTT

j_call: TRBJ2-5
clone_size: few
d_call: TRBD2
v_call: TRBV19
cdr3_aa: CASSILGPAGVWDQYF
cdr3_nt: TGTGCCAGTAGTATTCTCGGTCCAGCGGGGGTGTGGGACCAGTACTTC

j_call: TRBJ1-5
clone_size: few
d_call: NA
v_call: TRBV7-8
cdr3_aa: CASSLGRINQPQHF
cdr3_nt: TGTGCCAGCAGCTTAGGGCGGATCAATCAGCCCCAGCATTTT

j_call: TRBJ2-5
clone_size: many
d_call: TRBD1
v_call: TRBV4-3
cdr3_aa: CASSQVFAPGQYQETQYF
cdr3_nt: TGCGCCAGCAGCCAAGTCTTTGCCCCGGGACAGTACCAAGAGACCCAGTACTTC

j_call: TRBJ2-1
clone_size: few
d_call: TRBD2
v_call: TRBV2
cdr3_aa: CASSDATSGYNEQFF
cdr3_nt: TGTGCCAGCAGTGATGCGACTAGCGGTTACAATGAGCAGTTCTTC